The rows below give T cell receptor beta chains drawn from one sample of a study of spatial heterogeneity in lung cancer. TCRdb processed the 5' RACE reads anew with MiXCR; each CDR3 protein has one entry. The table lists around 92,000 distinct CDR3 sequences, about 12% of them singletons. The sequenced sample was PBMCs, obtained at surgery. These TCRs come from a male donor with early-stage non-small cell lung cancer. CDR3s include the opening cysteine and the closing phenylalanine or tryptophan. Each record gives: D gene, V gene, clone size, J gene, CDR3 protein, CDR3 DNA. A D gene is named only where the DNA matches it firmly. A clone size is listed for some rows: how often the clone was seen (once, few, many), or a class if it is expanded.

TRBD1,TRBV12-3/TRBV12-4,NA,TRBJ1-3,CASPGTVSGNTIYF,TGTGCCAGCCCAGGGACAGTCTCTGGAAACACCATATATTTT
NA,TRBV27,NA,TRBJ2-1,CASSFRGRLAYNEQFF,TGTGCCAGCAGTTTTCGGGGGCGGCTTGCCTACAATGAGCAGTTCTTC
NA,TRBV21-1,many,TRBJ2-3,CASSKIWATSGRRKDTVDTQYF,TGTGCCAGCAGCAAAATCTGGGCGACTAGCGGGAGAAGGAAGGACACGGTAGATACGCAGTATTTT
NA,TRBV29-1,NA,TRBJ1-1,CSAQGWVTEAFF,TGCAGCGCCCAGGGTTGGGTCACTGAAGCTTTCTTT
NA,TRBV28,few,TRBJ1-1,CASTYRNTEAFF,TGTGCCAGCACATACAGGAACACTGAAGCTTTCTTT
NA,TRBV13,NA,TRBJ2-7,CASSLTRVSYEQYF,TGTGCCAGCAGCTTAACCAGGGTAAGCTACGAGCAGTACTTC
NA,TRBV27,few,TRBJ2-7,CASSPGIGYEQYF,TGTGCCAGCAGTCCGGGAATTGGCTACGAGCAGTACTTC
NA,TRBV24-1,few,TRBJ2-5,CATSDGAHETQYF,TGTGCCACCAGTGATGGGGCCCACGAGACCCAGTACTTC
NA,TRBV27,few,TRBJ1-6,CASSPQGRGSPLHF,TGTGCCAGCAGTCCCCAGGGGAGAGGCTCACCCCTCCACTTT
NA,TRBV5-1,few,TRBJ2-5,CASSLRQEQETQYF,TGCGCCAGCAGCCTCCGACAGGAGCAAGAGACCCAGTACTTC
NA,TRBV5-1,many,TRBJ2-3,CASSGTERYTQYF,TGCGCCAGTTCCGGGACGGAACGATACACGCAGTATTTT
TRBD1,TRBV10-3,few,TRBJ1-5,CAISEGGQGINQPQHF,TGTGCCATCAGTGAGGGGGGACAGGGTATCAATCAGCCCCAGCATTTT
NA,TRBV4-3,NA,TRBJ2-1,CASSQGREGYNEQFF,TGCGCCAGCAGCCAAGGCCGTGAAGGCTACAATGAGCAGTTCTTC
TRBD1,TRBV6-5,few,TRBJ2-1,CASRMTGTYNEQFF,TGTGCCAGCAGAATGACAGGGACCTACAATGAGCAGTTCTTC
TRBD1,TRBV9,NA,TRBJ2-7,CASSARGQGSYEQYF,TGTGCCAGCAGCGCTAGGGGACAGGGCTCCTACGAGCAGTACTTC
NA,TRBV5-1,NA,TRBJ1-4,CASAGELGEKLFF,TGCGCCAGCGCTGGCGAATTAGGTGAAAAACTGTTTTTT
NA,TRBV6-6,NA,TRBJ2-5,CASISRETETQYF,TGTGCCAGCATAAGTAGGGAAACGGAGACCCAGTACTTC
TRBD2,TRBV11-2,many,TRBJ2-1,CASSSGLAGGEQFF,TGTGCCAGCAGCTCCGGACTAGCGGGAGGAGAGCAGTTCTTC
NA,TRBV6-2/TRBV6-3,NA,TRBJ2-1,CASSSKSRVDWGKNNEQFF,TGTGCCAGCAGCTCGAAGTCGAGGGTCGACTGGGGGAAGAACAATGAGCAGTTCTTC
NA,TRBV12-3/TRBV12-4,many,TRBJ1-4,CASSQLVREKLFF,TGTGCCAGCAGTCAGCTAGTTAGGGAAAAACTGTTTTTT
NA,TRBV19,NA,TRBJ2-7,CASSIVGSEQYF,TGTGCCAGTAGTATAGTTGGAAGCGAGCAGTACTTC
TRBD2,TRBV7-2,few,TRBJ2-3,CASSVTKTGTSGSTQYF,TGTGCCAGCAGCGTAACGAAAACCGGGACTAGCGGGAGCACGCAGTATTTT
TRBD1,TRBV4-3,few,TRBJ1-6,CASSRASGTDNSPLHF,TGCGCCAGCAGCAGGGCGTCCGGGACAGACAATTCACCCCTCCACTTT
NA,TRBV27,NA,TRBJ2-1,CASSLGPSSYNEQFF,TGTGCCAGCAGTTTGGGACCCAGCTCCTACAATGAGCAGTTCTTC
NA,TRBV19,many,TRBJ2-7,CASSPRGKSYEQYF,TGTGCCAGTAGTCCTCGAGGGAAATCCTACGAGCAGTACTTC
NA,TRBV7-3,few,TRBJ2-7,CASSLAGGTPYEQYF,TGTGCCAGCAGCTTAGCCGGCGGGACTCCCTACGAGCAGTACTTC
NA,TRBV4-1,NA,TRBJ2-1,CASSQPSRGSQYNEQFF,TGCGCCAGCAGCCAGCCTTCCCGGGGGTCCCAATACAATGAGCAGTTCTTC
NA,TRBV28,few,TRBJ1-1,CASSLWTEAFF,TGTGCCAGCAGTTTATGGACTGAAGCTTTCTTT
TRBD1,TRBV7-2,few,TRBJ2-4,CASSLPGGSNIQYF,TGTGCCAGCAGCTTACCAGGGGGTAGCAACATTCAGTACTTC
NA,TRBV27,many,TRBJ2-2,CAASNGGELFF,TGTGCCGCCAGTAATGGCGGGGAGCTGTTTTTT
NA,TRBV29-1,many,TRBJ2-7,CSVHPPGPAAEQYF,TGCAGCGTTCATCCCCCCGGACCCGCGGCCGAGCAGTACTTC
TRBD2,TRBV20-1,NA,TRBJ2-5,CSARDLEREIETQYF,TGCAGTGCTAGAGATCTTGAGCGGGAGATAGAGACCCAGTACTTC
NA,TRBV13,many,TRBJ2-3,CASSSRQGSDTQYF,TGTGCCAGCAGCTCGAGGCAGGGTTCAGATACGCAGTATTTT
NA,TRBV5-6,many,TRBJ1-1,CASSLGLGLGTEAFF,TGTGCCAGCAGCTTGGGACTGGGTTTGGGCACTGAAGCTTTCTTT
NA,TRBV5-1,NA,TRBJ2-1,CASSLAWDSTYNEQFF,TGCGCCAGCAGCTTGGCCTGGGACTCCACCTACAATGAGCAGTTCTTC
TRBD1,TRBV2,NA,TRBJ2-7,CASSEGTGGWYEQYF,TGTGCCAGCAGTGAGGGGACAGGGGGCTGGTACGAGCAGTACTTC
TRBD2,TRBV5-1,few,TRBJ2-1,CASSLDPAGGPSYNEQFF,TGCGCCAGCAGCTTGGACCCAGCGGGGGGGCCTTCCTACAATGAGCAGTTCTTC
NA,TRBV27,NA,TRBJ2-2,CASSFEGYRLPGELFF,TGTGCCAGCAGTTTCGAAGGGTATCGACTCCCCGGGGAGCTGTTTTTT
NA,TRBV12-3/TRBV12-4,few,TRBJ1-5,CASSPRSRQPQHF,TGTGCCAGCAGCCCCCGGTCTCGTCAGCCCCAGCATTTT
TRBD1,TRBV28,NA,TRBJ2-7,CASSMTGANAYEQYF,TGTGCCAGCAGTATGACAGGGGCGAACGCCTACGAGCAGTACTTC